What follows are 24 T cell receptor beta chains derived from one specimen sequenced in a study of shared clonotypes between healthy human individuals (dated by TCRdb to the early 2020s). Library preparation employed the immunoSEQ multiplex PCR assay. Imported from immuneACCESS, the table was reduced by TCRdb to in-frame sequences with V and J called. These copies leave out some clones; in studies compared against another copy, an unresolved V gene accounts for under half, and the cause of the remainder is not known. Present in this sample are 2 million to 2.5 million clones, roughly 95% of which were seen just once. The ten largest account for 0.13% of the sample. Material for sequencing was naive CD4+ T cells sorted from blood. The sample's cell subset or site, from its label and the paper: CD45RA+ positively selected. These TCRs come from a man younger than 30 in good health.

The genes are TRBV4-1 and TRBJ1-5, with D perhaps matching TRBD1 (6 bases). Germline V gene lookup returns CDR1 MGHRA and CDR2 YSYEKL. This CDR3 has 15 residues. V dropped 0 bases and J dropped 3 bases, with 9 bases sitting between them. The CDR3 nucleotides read TGCGCCAGCAGCCAAGAATGGACAGACAATCAGCCCCAGCATTTT. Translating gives CASSQEWTDNQPQHF.

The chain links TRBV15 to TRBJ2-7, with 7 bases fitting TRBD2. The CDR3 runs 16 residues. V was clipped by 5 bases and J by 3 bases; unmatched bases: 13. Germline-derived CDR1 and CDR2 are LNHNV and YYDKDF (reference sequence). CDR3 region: CATSPGGGGLNYEQYF. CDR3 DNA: TGTGCCACCAGCCCGGGGGGTGGCGGATTAAACTACGAGCAGTACTTC. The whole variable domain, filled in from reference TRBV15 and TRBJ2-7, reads DAMVIQNPRYQVTQFGKPVTLSCSQTLNHNVMYWYQQKSSQAPKLLFHYYDKDFNNEADTPDNFQSRRPNTSFCFLDIRSPGLGDTAMYLCATSPGGGGLNYEQYFGPGTRLTVT.

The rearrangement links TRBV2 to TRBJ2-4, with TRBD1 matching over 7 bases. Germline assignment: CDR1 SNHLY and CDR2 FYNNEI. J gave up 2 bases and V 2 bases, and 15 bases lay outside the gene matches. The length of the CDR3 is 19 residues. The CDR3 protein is CASSERGQENLWTKNIQYF. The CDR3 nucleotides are TGTGCCAGCAGTGAACGTGGACAGGAAAACCTATGGACCAAAAACATTCAGTACTTC.

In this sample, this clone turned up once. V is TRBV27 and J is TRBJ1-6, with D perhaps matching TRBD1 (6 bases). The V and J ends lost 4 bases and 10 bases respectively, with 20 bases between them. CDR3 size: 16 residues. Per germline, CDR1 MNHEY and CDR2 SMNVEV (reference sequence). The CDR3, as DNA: TGTGCCAGCAGTTCCCAAATCACCAGGGGTGGGTCACCCCTCCACTTT. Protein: CASSSQITRGGSPLHF.

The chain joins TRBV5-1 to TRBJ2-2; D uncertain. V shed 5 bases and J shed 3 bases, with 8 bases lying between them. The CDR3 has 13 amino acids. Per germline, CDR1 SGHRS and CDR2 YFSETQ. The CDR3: CASSREDTGELFF. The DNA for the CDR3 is TGCGCCAGCAGTAGAGAGGACACCGGGGAGCTGTTTTTT.

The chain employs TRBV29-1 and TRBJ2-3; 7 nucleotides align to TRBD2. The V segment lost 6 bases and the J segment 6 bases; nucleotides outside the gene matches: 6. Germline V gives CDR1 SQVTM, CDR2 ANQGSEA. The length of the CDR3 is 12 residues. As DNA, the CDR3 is TGCAGCGTGGGGTGGGGAGGGGATACGCAGTATTTT. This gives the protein CSVGWGGDTQYF.

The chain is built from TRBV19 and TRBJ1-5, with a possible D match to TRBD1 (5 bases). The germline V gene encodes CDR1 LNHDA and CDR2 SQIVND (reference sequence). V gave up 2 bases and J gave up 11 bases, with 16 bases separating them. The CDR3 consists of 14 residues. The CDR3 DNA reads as TGTGCCAGTAGTATACAGGGTGGTGTTGGGGCCCAGCATTTT. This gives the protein CASSIQGGVGAQHF.

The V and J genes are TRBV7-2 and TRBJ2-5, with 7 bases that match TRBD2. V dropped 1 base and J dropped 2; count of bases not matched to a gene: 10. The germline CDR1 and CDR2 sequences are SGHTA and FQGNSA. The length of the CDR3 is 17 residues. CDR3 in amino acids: CASSLVGSGASQETQYF. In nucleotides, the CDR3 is TGTGCCAGCAGCTTAGTGGGGAGCGGGGCTTCTCAAGAGACCCAGTACTTC.

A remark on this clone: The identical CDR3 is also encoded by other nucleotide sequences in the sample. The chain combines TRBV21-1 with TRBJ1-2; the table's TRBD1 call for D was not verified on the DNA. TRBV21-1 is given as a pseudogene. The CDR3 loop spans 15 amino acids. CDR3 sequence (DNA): TGTGCCAGCAGCAAAGAAGACAGAGCTAACTATGGCTACACCTTC. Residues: CASSKEDRANYGYTF.

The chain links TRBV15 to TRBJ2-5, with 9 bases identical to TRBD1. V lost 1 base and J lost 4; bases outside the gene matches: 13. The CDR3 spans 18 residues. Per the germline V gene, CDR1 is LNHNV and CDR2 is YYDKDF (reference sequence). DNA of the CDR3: TGTGCCACCAGCAGAGTTACCCGGACAGGGGCGACTATAGAGACCCAGTACTTC. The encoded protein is CATSRVTRTGATIETQYF. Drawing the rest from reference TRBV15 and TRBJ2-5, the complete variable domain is DAMVIQNPRYQVTQFGKPVTLSCSQTLNHNVMYWYQQKSSQAPKLLFHYYDKDFNNEADTPDNFQSRRPNTSFCFLDIRSPGLGDTAMYLCATSRVTRTGATIETQYFGPGTRLLVL.

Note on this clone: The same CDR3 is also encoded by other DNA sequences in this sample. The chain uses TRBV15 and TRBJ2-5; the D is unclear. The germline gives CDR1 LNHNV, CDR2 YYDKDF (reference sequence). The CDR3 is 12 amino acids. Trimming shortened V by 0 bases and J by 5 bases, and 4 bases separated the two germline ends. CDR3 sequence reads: CATSRDFETQYF. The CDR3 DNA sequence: TGTGCCACCAGCAGAGATTTCGAGACCCAGTACTTC.

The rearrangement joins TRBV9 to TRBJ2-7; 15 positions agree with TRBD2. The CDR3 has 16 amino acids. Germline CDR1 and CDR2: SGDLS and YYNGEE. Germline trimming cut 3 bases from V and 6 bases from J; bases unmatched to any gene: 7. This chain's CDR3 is CASSAGTSGRPSEQYF. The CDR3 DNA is TGTGCCAGCAGCGCGGGGACTAGCGGGAGGCCTAGCGAGCAGTACTTC.

CDR3 protein: CASSSTTQGITGELFF. The CDR3 bases are TGTGCCAGCAGCTCTACAACACAGGGTATCACCGGGGAGCTGTTTTTT. The rearrangement uses TRBV7-9 and TRBJ2-2, with a possible D match to TRBD1 (6 bases). Germline values: CDR1 SEHNR, CDR2 FQNEAQ (reference sequence). Trimming pared 4 bases from V and 4 bases from J, leaving 16 bases between. The CDR3 runs 16 residues.

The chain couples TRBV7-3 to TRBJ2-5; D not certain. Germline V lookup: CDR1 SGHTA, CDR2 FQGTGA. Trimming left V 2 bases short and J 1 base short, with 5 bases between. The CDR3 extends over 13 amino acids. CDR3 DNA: TGTGCCAGCAGCTTAGGACGCCAAGAGACCCAGTACTTC. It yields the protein CASSLGRQETQYF.

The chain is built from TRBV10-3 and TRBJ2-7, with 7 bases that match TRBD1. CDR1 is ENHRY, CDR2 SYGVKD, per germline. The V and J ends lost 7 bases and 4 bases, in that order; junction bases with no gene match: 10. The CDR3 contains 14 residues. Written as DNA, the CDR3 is TGTGCCATCACCCCAGGGACAGCACTTTACGAGCAGTACTTC. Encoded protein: CAITPGTALYEQYF.

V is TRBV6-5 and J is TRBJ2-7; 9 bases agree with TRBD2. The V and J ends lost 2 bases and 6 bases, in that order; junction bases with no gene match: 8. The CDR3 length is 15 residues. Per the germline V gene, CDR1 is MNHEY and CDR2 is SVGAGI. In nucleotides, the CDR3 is TGTGCCAGCAGTTACCGGGGACTAGCTGTAGTCGAGCAGTACTTC. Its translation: CASSYRGLAVVEQYF.

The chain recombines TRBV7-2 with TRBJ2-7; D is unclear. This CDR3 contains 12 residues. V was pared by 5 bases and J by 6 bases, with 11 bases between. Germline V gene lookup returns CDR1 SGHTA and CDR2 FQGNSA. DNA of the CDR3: TGTGCCAGCAGCCATGACCGCGGCGAGCAGTACTTC. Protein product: CASSHDRGEQYF. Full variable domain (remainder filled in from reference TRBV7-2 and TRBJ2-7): GAGVSQSPSNKVTEKGKDVELRCDPISGHTALYWYRQSLGQGLEFLIYFQGNSAPDKSGLPSDRFSAERTGGSVSTLTIQRTQQEDSAVYLCASSHDRGEQYFGPGTRLTVT.

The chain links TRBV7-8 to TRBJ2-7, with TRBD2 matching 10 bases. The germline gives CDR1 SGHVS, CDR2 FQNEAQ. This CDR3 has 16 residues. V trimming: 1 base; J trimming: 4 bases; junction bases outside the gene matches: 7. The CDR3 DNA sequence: TGTGCCAGCAGCTTAGATCTAGCGGGGGACGATTACGAGCAGTACTTC. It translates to CASSLDLAGDDYEQYF.

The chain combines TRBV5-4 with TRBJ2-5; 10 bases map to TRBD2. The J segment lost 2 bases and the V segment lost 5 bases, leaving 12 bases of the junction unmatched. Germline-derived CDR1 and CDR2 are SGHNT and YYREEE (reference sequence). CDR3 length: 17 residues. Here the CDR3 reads CASRKSGGAVIQETQYF. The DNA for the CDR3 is TGTGCCAGCAGGAAGAGCGGGGGGGCCGTGATACAAGAGACCCAGTACTTC.

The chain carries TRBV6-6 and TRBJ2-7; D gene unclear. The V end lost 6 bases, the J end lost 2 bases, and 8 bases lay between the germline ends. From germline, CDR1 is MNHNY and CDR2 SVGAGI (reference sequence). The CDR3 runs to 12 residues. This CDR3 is CASSTSPYEQYF. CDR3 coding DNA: TGTGCCAGCAGCACCAGCCCCTACGAGCAGTACTTC.

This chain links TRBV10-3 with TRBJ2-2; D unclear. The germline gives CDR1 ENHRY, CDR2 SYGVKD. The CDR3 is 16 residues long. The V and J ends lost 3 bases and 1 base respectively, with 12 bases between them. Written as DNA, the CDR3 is TGTGCCATCAGTGAATTTGGGGTGGGGAACACCGGGGAGCTGTTTTTT. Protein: CAISEFGVGNTGELFF.

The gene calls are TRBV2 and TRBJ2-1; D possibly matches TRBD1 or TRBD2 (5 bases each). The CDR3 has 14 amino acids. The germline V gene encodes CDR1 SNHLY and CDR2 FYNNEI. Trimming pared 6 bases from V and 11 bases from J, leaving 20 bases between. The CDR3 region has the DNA TGTGCCAGCAGCACAGCCTCCGGGGCCCAAAAGCAGTTCTTC. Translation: CASSTASGAQKQFF. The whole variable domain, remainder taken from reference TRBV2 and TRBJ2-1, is EPEVTQTPSHQVTQMGQEVILRCVPISNHLYFYWYRQILGQKVEFLVSFYNNEISEKSEIFDDQFSVERPDGSNFTLKIRSTKLEDSAMYFCASSTASGAQKQFFGPGTRLTVL.

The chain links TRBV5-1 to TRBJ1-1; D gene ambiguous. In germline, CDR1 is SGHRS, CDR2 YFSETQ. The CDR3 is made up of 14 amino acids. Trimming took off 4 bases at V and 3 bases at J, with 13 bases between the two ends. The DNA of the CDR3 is TGCGCCAGCAGCCCCTCGGGTAGGGACACTGAAGCTTTCTTT. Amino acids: CASSPSGRDTEAFF.

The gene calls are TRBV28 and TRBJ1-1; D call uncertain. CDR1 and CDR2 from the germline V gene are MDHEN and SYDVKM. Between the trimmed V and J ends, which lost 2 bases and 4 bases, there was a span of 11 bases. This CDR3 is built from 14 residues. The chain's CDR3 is CASSLTGRATEAFF. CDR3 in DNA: TGTGCCAGCAGTTTAACCGGGCGTGCCACTGAAGCTTTCTTT.